What follows is one T cell receptor (beta chain) and its context. As yet, its antigen is unknown. cDNA serving as the sequencing template came from extracted, reverse transcribed RNA. TCRdb's copy holds only in-frame clones and misses some; the assay was immunoSEQ multiplex PCR. The table lists approximately 100,000 clones, roughly 53% of them singletons. These data come from a study of CD8+ T cells in alopecia areata. The germline V gene has CDR1 SGHRS and CDR2 YFSETQ. Trimming at V came to 0 bases and at J to 6 bases, leaving 6 bases not matched to a gene. The CDR3 consists of 15 residues. Study-wide results and limits: In scalp samples, resident alphabeta T cells of normal skin are also sequenced.

Sequenced input: CD4+ T cells sorted from blood. The origin of this receptor is a human donor in good health. This chain connects TRBV5-1 to TRBJ2-3; the match to TRBD2 covers 8 bases. In DNA form, the CDR3 reads TGCGCCAGCAGCTTGGAACTAGCGGAGTCGGATACGCAGTATTTT. Encoded protein: CASSLELAESDTQYF.